This entry features one T cell receptor beta chain sequence. This sample was included in a study of blood T cell repertoires in COVID-19. Turning to the study itself: Material from acute and convalescent COVID-19 was sourced from the United States, Italy and Spain.

TCRdb keeps only in-frame clones here, not all; method: immunoSEQ multiplex PCR. Found here are some 100,000 clones, 86% of them singletons; the top ten hold 10%. Specimen: peripheral blood. The sequence derives from a man between 45 and 60 years old with acute or convalescent COVID-19.

CDR3 bases: TGTGCCACCTCGGCTAGCGGGAATGGTGAGCAGTTCTTC. Amino acids: CATSASGNGEQFF. The V call is TRBV4-2, the J call TRBJ2-1; TRBD2 aligns across 9 bases. This CDR3 contains 13 residues. The germline CDR1 and CDR2 sequences are LGHNA and YNFKEQ. V dropped 10 bases and J dropped 9; count of bases not matched to a gene: 10.